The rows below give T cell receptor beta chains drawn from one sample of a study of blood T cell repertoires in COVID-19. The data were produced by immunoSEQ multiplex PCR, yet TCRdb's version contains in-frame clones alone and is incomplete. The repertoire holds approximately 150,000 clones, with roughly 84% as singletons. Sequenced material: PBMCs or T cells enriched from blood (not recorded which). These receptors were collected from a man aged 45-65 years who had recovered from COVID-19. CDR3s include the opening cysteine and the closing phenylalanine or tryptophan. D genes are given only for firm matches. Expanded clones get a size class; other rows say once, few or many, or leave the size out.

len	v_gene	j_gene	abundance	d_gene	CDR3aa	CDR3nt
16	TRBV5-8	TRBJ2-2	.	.	CASSPEAPIARGELFF	TGTGCCAGCAGCCCGGAGGCTCCTATCGCTCGGGGGGAGCTGTTTTTT
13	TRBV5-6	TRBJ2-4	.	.	CASSLVLKNIQYF	TGTGCCAGCAGCTTGGTTCTGAAAAACATTCAGTACTTC
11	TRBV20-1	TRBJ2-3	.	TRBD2	CSWGGRDTQYF	TGCAGTTGGGGGGGGAGAGATACGCAGTATTTT
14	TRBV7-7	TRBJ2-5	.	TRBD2	CASLQRGVGETQYF	TGTGCCAGCTTGCAGCGGGGGGTAGGCGAGACCCAGTACTTC
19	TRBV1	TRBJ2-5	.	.	CTSSQDWSSGASVQETQYF	TGCACCAGCAGCCAAGATTGGTCTAGCGGGGCAAGCGTCCAAGAGACCCAGTACTTC
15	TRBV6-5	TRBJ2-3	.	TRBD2	CASSYAGVLGDTQYF	TGTGCCAGCAGTTACGCGGGGGTGCTCGGAGATACGCAGTATTTT
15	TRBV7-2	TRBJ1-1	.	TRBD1	CASSLHGTGNTEAFF	TGTGCCAGCAGCTTACATGGGACAGGGAACACTGAAGCTTTCTTT
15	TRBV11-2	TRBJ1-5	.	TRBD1	CASSQGQGGNQPQHF	TGTGCCAGCAGCCAGGGACAGGGAGGAAATCAGCCCCAGCATTTT
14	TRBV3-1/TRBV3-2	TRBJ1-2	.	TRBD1	CASSQIQGVNGYTF	TGTGCCAGCAGCCAAATACAGGGGGTGAATGGCTACACCTTC
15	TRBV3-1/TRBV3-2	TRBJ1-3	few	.	CASSYDRYSGNTIYF	TGTGCCAGCAGTTACGACAGATACTCTGGAAACACCATATATTTT
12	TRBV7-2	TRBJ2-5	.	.	CASSFRGETQYF	TGTGCCAGCAGCTTCCGGGGGGAGACCCAGTACTTC
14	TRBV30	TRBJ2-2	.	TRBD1	CAWIGTGVAGELFF	TGTGCCTGGATCGGGACAGGGGTCGCCGGGGAGCTGTTTTTT
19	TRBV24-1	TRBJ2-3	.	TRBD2	CATSDSRGGTSGHTDTQYF	TGTGCCACCAGTGATTCTCGGGGGGGGACTAGCGGGCACACAGATACGCAGTATTTT
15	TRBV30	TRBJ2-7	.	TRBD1	CAWSAAGGAVYEQYF	TGTGCCTGGAGTGCGGCAGGGGGCGCGGTCTACGAGCAGTACTTC
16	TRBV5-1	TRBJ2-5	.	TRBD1	CASSSDPGQGGETQYF	TGCGCCAGCAGCTCGGACCCGGGACAGGGGGGGGAGACCCAGTACTTC
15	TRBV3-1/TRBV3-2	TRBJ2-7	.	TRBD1	CASSLRDRGLNEQYF	TGTGCCAGCAGCCTCCGGGACAGGGGGCTGAACGAGCAGTACTTC
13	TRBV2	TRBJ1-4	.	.	CASSGGGNEKLFF	TGTGCCAGCAGCGGGGGGGGCAATGAAAAACTGTTTTTT
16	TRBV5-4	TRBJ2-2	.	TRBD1	CASSLRQGGRAGELFF	TGTGCCAGCAGTCTTCGACAGGGGGGAAGGGCCGGGGAGCTGTTTTTT
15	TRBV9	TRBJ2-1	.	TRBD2	CASSERGGGANEQFF	TGTGCCAGCAGCGAGCGTGGCGGGGGGGCGAATGAGCAGTTCTTC
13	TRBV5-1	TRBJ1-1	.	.	CASSLDIYTEAFF	TGCGCCAGCAGCTTGGACATTTACACTGAAGCTTTCTTT
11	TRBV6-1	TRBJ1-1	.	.	CASSEAGEAFF	TGTGCCAGCAGTGAGGCGGGTGAAGCTTTCTTT
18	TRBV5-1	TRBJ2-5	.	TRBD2	CASSSGTSGGSGRETQYF	TGCGCCAGCAGCTCAGGGACTAGCGGGGGATCGGGGCGGGAGACCCAGTACTTC
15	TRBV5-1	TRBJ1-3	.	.	CASRGGRNSGNTIYF	TGCGCCAGCCGCGGGGGACGGAACTCTGGAAACACCATATATTTT
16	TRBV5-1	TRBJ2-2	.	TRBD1	CASSLRGQRSPGELFF	TGCGCCAGCAGCTTGAGGGGACAGAGAAGCCCCGGGGAGCTGTTTTTT
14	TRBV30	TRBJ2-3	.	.	CAWSREGGTDTQYF	TGTGCCTGGAGCAGGGAGGGGGGCACAGATACGCAGTATTTT
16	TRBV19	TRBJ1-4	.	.	CASSIEGGITNEKLFF	TGTGCCAGTAGTATAGAAGGCGGGATCACTAATGAAAAACTGTTTTTT
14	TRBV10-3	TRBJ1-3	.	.	CAISDGTSGNTIYF	TGTGCCATCAGTGACGGGACAAGTGGAAACACCATATATTTT
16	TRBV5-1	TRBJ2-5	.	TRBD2	CASSLGASGDQETQYF	TGCGCCAGCAGCTTGGGGGCTAGCGGGGACCAAGAGACCCAGTACTTC
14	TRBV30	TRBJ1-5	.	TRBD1	CAWSVGQFNQPQHF	TGTGCCTGGAGTGTGGGACAGTTCAATCAGCCCCAGCATTTT
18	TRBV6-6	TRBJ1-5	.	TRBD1	CASSLRQGRVYSNQPQHF	TGTGCCAGCAGTCTTAGACAGGGGCGGGTTTATAGCAATCAGCCCCAGCATTTT
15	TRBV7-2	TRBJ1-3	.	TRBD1	CASSMDRASGNTIYF	TGTGCCAGCAGTATGGACAGGGCCTCTGGAAACACCATATATTTT
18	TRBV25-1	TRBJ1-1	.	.	CASSEFPGEGGSNTEAFF	TGTGCCAGCAGTGAATTCCCTGGTGAGGGAGGATCGAACACTGAAGCTTTCTTT
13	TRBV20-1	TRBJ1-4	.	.	CSASTGSNEKLFF	TGCAGTGCTAGTACCGGTTCTAATGAAAAACTGTTTTTT
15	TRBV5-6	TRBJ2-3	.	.	CASSPQRTGTDTQYF	TGTGCCAGCAGCCCCCAACGGACTGGCACAGATACGCAGTATTTT
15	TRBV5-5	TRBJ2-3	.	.	CASRRDTSSTDTQYF	TGTGCCAGCCGCCGGGACACCTCTAGCACAGATACGCAGTATTTT
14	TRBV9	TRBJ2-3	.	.	CASSVDQRTDTQYF	TGTGCCAGCAGCGTAGACCAACGGACAGATACGCAGTATTTT
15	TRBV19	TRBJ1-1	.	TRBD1	CASTNRGRGNTEAFF	TGTGCCAGTACGAACAGGGGGCGGGGGAACACTGAAGCTTTCTTT
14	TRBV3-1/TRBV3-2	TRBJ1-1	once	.	CASSQSGRNTEAFF	TGTGCCAGCAGCCAGTCAGGAAGGAACACTGAAGCTTTCTTT
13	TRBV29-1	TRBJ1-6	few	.	CSVGGGTDSPLHF	TGCAGCGTTGGGGGAGGGACGGATTCACCCCTCCACTTT